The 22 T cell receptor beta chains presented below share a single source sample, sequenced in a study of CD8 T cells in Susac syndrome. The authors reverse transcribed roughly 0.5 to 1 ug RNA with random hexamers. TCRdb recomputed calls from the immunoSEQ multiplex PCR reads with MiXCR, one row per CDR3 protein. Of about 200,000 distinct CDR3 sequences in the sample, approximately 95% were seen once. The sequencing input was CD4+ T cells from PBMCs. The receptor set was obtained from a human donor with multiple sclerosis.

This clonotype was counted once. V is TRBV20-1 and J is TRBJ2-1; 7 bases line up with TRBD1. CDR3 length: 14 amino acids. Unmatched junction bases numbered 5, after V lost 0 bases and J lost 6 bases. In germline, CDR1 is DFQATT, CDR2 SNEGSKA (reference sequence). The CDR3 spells CSARDSQGSNEQFF. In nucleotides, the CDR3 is TGCAGTGCTAGAGATTCACAGGGGAGCAATGAGCAGTTCTTC.

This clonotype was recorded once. The CDR3 nucleotides read TGCAGTGCTGCCTTAGCGGGGGGAAAAAATACGCAGTATTTT. This sequence encodes CSAALAGGKNTQYF. V and J are TRBV20-1 and TRBJ2-3; 10 bases map to TRBD2. This CDR3 region has 14 residues. Germline-derived CDR1 and CDR2 are DFQATT and SNEGSKA (reference sequence). V was pared by 5 bases and J by 7 bases, with 9 bases of the junction left unmatched.

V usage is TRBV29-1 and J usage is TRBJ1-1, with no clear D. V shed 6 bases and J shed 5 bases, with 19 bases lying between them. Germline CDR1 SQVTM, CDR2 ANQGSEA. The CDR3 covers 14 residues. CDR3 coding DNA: TGCAGCGTCTCTCAGGTGGGGAGAGGTACTGAAGCTTTCTTT. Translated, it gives CSVSQVGRGTEAFF.

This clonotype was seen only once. The CDR3 loop is CASSLASTGGYYNEQFF. As DNA, the CDR3 is TGTGCCAGCAGCTTAGCGTCGACAGGGGGCTACTACAATGAGCAGTTCTTC. The rearrangement uses TRBV7-9 and TRBJ2-1, with 10 nucleotides matching TRBD1. This CDR3 has 17 amino acids. Germline V CDR1 and CDR2: SEHNR, FQNEAQ (reference sequence). V gave up 0 bases and J gave up 3 bases; unmatched junction bases: 5. Based on the CDR3 plus reference TRBV7-9 and TRBJ2-1, the full variable domain is DTGVSQNPRHKITKRGQNVTFRCDPISEHNRLYWYRQTLGQGPEFLTYFQNEAQLEKSRLLSDRFSAERPKGSFSTLEIQRTEQGDSAMYLCASSLASTGGYYNEQFFGPGTRLTVL.

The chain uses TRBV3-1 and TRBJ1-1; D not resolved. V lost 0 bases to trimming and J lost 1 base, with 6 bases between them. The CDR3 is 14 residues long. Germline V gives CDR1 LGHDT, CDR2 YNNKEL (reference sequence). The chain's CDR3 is CASSQDTENTEAFF. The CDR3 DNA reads TGTGCCAGCAGCCAAGATACAGAGAACACTGAAGCTTTCTTT.

In DNA, the CDR3 is TGCGCCAGCAGGGGAGGCGGGGGGTCAGATACGCAGTATTTT. Translating it yields CASRGGGGSDTQYF. This chain joins TRBV5-1 and TRBJ2-3, with 8 nucleotides matching TRBD2. Germline assignment: CDR1 SGHRS and CDR2 YFSETQ. CDR3 length equals 14 residues. V shed 5 bases, J shed 4 bases, and the junction held 6 bases outside the gene matches.

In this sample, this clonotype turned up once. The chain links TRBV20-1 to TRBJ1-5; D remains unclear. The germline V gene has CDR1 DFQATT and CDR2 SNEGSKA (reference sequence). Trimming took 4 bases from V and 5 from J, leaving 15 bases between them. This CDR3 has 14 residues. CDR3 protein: CSAIGRADHQPQHF. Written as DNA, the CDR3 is TGCAGTGCTATTGGGAGGGCGGACCATCAGCCCCAGCATTTT.

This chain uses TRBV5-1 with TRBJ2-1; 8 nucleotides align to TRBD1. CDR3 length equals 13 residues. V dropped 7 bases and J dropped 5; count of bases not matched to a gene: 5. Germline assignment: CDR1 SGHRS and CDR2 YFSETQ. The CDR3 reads CASAGQDNNEQFF. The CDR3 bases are TGCGCCAGCGCGGGACAGGATAACAATGAGCAGTTCTTC. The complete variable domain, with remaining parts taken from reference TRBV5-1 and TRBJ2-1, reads KAGVTQTPRYLIKTRGQQVTLSCSPISGHRSVSWYQQTPGQGLQFLFEYFSETQRNKGNFPGRFSGRQFSNSRSEMNVSTLELGDSALYLCASAGQDNNEQFFGPGTRLTVL.

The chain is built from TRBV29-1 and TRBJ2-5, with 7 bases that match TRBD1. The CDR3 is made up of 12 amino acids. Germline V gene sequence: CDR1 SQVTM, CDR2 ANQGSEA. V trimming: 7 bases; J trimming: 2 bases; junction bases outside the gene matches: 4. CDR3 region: CSDRDSQETQYF. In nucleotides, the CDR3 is TGCAGCGACCGGGACAGTCAAGAGACCCAGTACTTC.

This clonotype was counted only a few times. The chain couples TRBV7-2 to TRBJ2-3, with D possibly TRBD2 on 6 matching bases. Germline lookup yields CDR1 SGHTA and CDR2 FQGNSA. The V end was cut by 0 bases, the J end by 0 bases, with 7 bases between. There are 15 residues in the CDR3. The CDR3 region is CASSLAGTSTDTQYF. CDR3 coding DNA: TGTGCCAGCAGCTTAGCTGGGACTAGCACAGATACGCAGTATTTT.

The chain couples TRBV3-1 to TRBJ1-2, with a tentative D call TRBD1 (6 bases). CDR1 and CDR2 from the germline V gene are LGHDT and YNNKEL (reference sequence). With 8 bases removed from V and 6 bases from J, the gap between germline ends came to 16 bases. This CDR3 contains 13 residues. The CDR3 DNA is TGTGCCAGCGGATTACAGGGTCGGCATGGCTACACCTTC. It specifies CASGLQGRHGYTF.

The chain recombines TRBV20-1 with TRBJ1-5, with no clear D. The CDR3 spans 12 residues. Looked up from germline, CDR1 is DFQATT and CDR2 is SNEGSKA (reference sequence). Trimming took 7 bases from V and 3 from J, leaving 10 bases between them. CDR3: CSVSRTNQPQHF. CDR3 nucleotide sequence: TGCAGTGTTAGCCGCACCAATCAGCCCCAGCATTTT.

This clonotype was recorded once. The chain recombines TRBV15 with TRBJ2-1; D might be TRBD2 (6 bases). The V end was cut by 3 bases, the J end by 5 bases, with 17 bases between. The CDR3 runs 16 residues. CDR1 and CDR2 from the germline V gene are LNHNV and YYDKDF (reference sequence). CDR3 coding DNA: TGTGCCACCAGCAGCCGGGAGAGGGTGCCCGACAATGAGCAGTTCTTC. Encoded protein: CATSSRERVPDNEQFF.

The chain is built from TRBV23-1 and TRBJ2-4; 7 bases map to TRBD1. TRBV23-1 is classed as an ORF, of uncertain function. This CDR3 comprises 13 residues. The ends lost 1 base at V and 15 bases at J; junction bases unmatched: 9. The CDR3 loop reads CASSQCRDSKWYF. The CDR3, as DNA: TGCGCCAGCAGTCAATGCCGGGACAGCAAGTGGTACTTC.

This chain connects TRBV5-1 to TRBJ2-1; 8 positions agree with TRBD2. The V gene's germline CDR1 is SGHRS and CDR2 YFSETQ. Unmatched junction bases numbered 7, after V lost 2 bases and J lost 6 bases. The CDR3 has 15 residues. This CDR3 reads CASSFKTSDVNEQFF. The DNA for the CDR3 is TGCGCCAGCAGCTTTAAGACTAGCGACGTCAATGAGCAGTTCTTC.

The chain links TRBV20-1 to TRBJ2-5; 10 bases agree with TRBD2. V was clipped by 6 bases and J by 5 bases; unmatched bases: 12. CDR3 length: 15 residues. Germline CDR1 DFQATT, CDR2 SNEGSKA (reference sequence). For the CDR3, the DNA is TGCAGTGCCGTTTCGCTAGCGGGGGCAGGGGAGACCCAGTACTTC. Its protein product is CSAVSLAGAGETQYF.

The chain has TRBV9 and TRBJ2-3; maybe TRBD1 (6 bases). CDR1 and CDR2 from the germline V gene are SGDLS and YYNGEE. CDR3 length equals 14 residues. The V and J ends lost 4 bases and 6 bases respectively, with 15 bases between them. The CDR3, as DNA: TGTGCCAGCAGCATAACCCAGGGGCGGGATACGCAGTATTTT. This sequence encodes CASSITQGRDTQYF. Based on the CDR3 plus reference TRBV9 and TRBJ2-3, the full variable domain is DSGVTQTPKHLITATGQRVTLRCSPRSGDLSVYWYQQSLDQGLQFLIQYYNGEERAKGNILERFSAQQFPDLHSELNLSSLELGDSALYFCASSITQGRDTQYFGPGTRLTVL.

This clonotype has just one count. The CDR3 loop reads CASSLGGTQAKNIQYF. CDR3 nucleotides: TGTGCCAGCAGCTTAGGCGGGACCCAAGCCAAAAACATTCAGTACTTC. This chain uses TRBV5-4 with TRBJ2-4, with D tentatively TRBD2 (6 bases). V dropped 2 bases and J dropped 0 bases, with 12 bases sitting between them. Germline values: CDR1 SGHNT, CDR2 YYREEE (reference sequence). This CDR3 comprises 16 residues.

In DNA, the CDR3 is TGTGCCAGCAGCCAAGATGGCTCTAGCGGGGCTTACAATGAGCAGTTCTTC. Its translation is CASSQDGSSGAYNEQFF. The chain joins TRBV3-1 to TRBJ2-1; TRBD2 matches 9 bases. Trimming at V came to 0 bases and at J to 4 bases, leaving 7 bases not matched to a gene. The length of the CDR3 is 17 residues. Germline CDR1 LGHDT, CDR2 YNNKEL (reference sequence).

CDR3 sequence reads: CASSYRDGYDGYTF. CDR3 bases: TGTGCCAGCAGTTACCGGGACGGATATGATGGCTACACCTTC. The genes are TRBV9 and TRBJ1-2; a weak D match, TRBD1 (5 bases). The CDR3 loop spans 14 amino acids. Trimming took off 5 bases at V and 6 bases at J, with 17 bases between the two ends. Germline assignment: CDR1 SGDLS and CDR2 YYNGEE.

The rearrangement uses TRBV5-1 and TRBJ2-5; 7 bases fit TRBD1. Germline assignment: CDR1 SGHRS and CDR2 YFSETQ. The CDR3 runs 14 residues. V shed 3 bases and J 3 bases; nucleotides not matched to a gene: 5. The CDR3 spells CASSSRTGEETQYF. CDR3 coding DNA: TGCGCCAGCAGCTCACGGACAGGAGAAGAGACCCAGTACTTC.

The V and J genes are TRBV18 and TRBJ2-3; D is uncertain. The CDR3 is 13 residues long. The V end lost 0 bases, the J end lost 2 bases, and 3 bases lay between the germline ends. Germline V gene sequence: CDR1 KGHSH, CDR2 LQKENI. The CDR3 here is CASSPPTTDTQYF. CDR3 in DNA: TGTGCCAGCTCACCACCGACCACAGATACGCAGTATTTT.